Shown below are 16 T cell receptor beta chains from a single sample sequenced in a study of OX40 agonist ivuxolimab in advanced cancers. Some clones are missing from TCRdb's copy, which holds only in-frame ones; the method was immunoSEQ multiplex PCR. The profile shows 40,000 to 60,000 clones, under 90% of them singletons. The specimen comprised CD4+ or CD8+ T cells sorted from blood, sampled in a trial of the OX40 agonist ivuxolimab. The receptors here all came from an adult with an advanced solid tumor such as melanoma, head and neck, liver or kidney cancer.

CDR3 protein: CASIKNVYSNQPQHF. The CDR3 region has the DNA TGTGCCAGCATCAAAAATGTCTATAGCAATCAGCCCCAGCATTTT. The chain recombines TRBV6-1 with TRBJ1-5; no definite D call. Per germline, CDR1 MNHNS and CDR2 SASEGT. Trimming cost V 7 bases and J 0 bases, with 13 bases left between them. The CDR3 is made up of 15 amino acids.

This rearrangement joins TRBV7-9 to TRBJ2-1; weak D call: TRBD1 (7 bases). CDR1 and CDR2 (germline): SEHNR, FQNEAQ (reference sequence). V was trimmed by 2 bases and J by 5 bases, leaving 19 bases between them. The CDR3 is made up of 17 amino acids. CDR3 in amino acids: CASSLPRQGGIDNEQFF. The CDR3 DNA follows: TGTGCCAGCAGCTTACCCCGACAGGGAGGAATCGACAATGAGCAGTTCTTC.

The chain employs TRBV7-2 and TRBJ1-1; no definite D call. V was shortened by 5 bases and J by 4 bases, with 8 bases between the two germline ends. The CDR3 spans 12 residues. In germline, CDR1 is SGHTA, CDR2 FQGNSA. In nucleotides, the CDR3 is TGTGCCAGCAGCCATCCAGCCACTGAAGCTTTCTTT. The encoded protein is CASSHPATEAFF. Full variable domain (remainder filled in from reference TRBV7-2 and TRBJ1-1): GAGVSQSPSNKVTEKGKDVELRCDPISGHTALYWYRQSLGQGLEFLIYFQGNSAPDKSGLPSDRFSAERTGGSVSTLTIQRTQQEDSAVYLCASSHPATEAFFGQGTRLTVV.

This clone was seen only a few times. This chain links TRBV7-9 with TRBJ2-7; 10 positions agree with TRBD1. CDR1 is SEHNR, CDR2 FQNEAQ, per germline (reference sequence). CDR3 length: 15 residues. J gave up 3 bases and V 3 bases, and 5 bases lay outside the gene matches. In DNA, the CDR3 is TGTGCCAGCAGCTTGCAGGACAGGGGGAACTACGAGCAGTACTTC. It encodes CASSLQDRGNYEQYF.

The CDR3 DNA follows: TGTGCCAGCAGCCGGGGGGGCGATTCCTACGAGCAGTACTTC. Amino acids: CASSRGGDSYEQYF. The chain links TRBV7-2 to TRBJ2-7, with 8 bases fitting TRBD2. Trimming took 5 bases from V and 1 from J; bases not matched to a gene: 4. Germline V gives CDR1 SGHTA, CDR2 FQGNSA. The CDR3 covers 14 residues.

The gene calls are TRBV11-2 and TRBJ2-7; D is ambiguous. The germline gives CDR1 SGHAT, CDR2 FQNNGV. Trimming cost V 0 bases and J 7 bases, with 10 bases left between them. The CDR3 is 13 residues long. The CDR3 coding sequence is TGTGCCAGCAGCTTAGATCAAGAAGGTGAGCAGTACTTC. This encodes CASSLDQEGEQYF.

This sequence joins TRBV5-1 and TRBJ2-1; 10 bases are a match to TRBD2. CDR1 SGHRS and CDR2 YFSETQ come from the germline V gene. V dropped 4 bases and J dropped 5; count of bases not matched to a gene: 9. The CDR3 totals 16 residues. CDR3: CASSRPTSGKDNEQFF. The CDR3 DNA reads as TGCGCCAGCAGCCGACCCACTAGCGGGAAGGACAATGAGCAGTTCTTC.

The genes are TRBV5-1 and TRBJ2-2, with D hard to call. Germline CDR1 SGHRS, CDR2 YFSETQ. The CDR3 is made up of 13 amino acids. Trimming removed 3 bases at V and 3 bases at J, with 6 bases between. CDR3 sequence reads: CASSSLYTGELFF. The DNA for the CDR3 is TGCGCCAGCAGCTCGCTCTACACCGGGGAGCTGTTTTTT.

The V call is TRBV7-9, the J call TRBJ1-4, with 10 positions matching TRBD1. The CDR3 has 17 residues. Germline trimming cut 0 bases from V and 8 bases from J; bases unmatched to any gene: 9. Germline loops: CDR1 SEHNR, CDR2 FQNEAQ (reference sequence). The CDR3 loop reads CASSLAKGTGAREKLFF. The DNA for the CDR3 is TGTGCCAGCAGCTTAGCAAAAGGGACAGGGGCTCGAGAAAAACTGTTTTTT.

This clone appeared once. This chain uses TRBV5-6 with TRBJ2-1; the D is unclear. CDR1 SGHDT and CDR2 YYEEEE come from the germline V gene. The V gene lost 3 bases and the J gene lost 8 bases, with 6 bases spanning the gap. The CDR3 covers 11 residues. The CDR3 region has the DNA TGTGCCAGCAGCTGGATGGATGAGCAGTTCTTC. Translated, it gives CASSWMDEQFF.

The chain couples TRBV7-2 to TRBJ2-3; D is unclear. This CDR3 contains 12 residues. The V gene's germline CDR1 is SGHTA and CDR2 FQGNSA. V was clipped by 3 bases and J by 5 bases, with 6 bases between them. This CDR3 is CASSFGGDTQYF. For the CDR3, the DNA is TGTGCCAGCAGCTTTGGTGGAGATACGCAGTATTTT.

This clone was observed a handful of times. Distinct nucleotide sequences in the sample also encode this CDR3. The V call is TRBV28, the J call TRBJ2-2; the D is unclear. Trimming left V 5 bases short and J 6 bases short, with 7 bases between. Germline lookup yields CDR1 MDHEN and CDR2 SYDVKM. The CDR3 runs 12 residues. CDR3 protein: CASSPNPGELFF. The DNA of the CDR3 is TGTGCCAGCAGTCCCAACCCCGGGGAGCTGTTTTTT.

This clone was recorded once. V gene TRBV9 combines with J gene TRBJ1-1; 10 bases map to TRBD1. V was clipped by 0 bases and J by 3 bases; unmatched bases: 2. CDR1 SGDLS and CDR2 YYNGEE come from the germline V gene. The CDR3 sequence is 15 residues long. This CDR3 is CASSVVGTGDTEAFF. CDR3 DNA: TGTGCCAGCAGCGTAGTAGGGACAGGGGACACTGAAGCTTTCTTT. Supplemented by reference TRBV9 and TRBJ1-1, the full variable domain reads DSGVTQTPKHLITATGQRVTLRCSPRSGDLSVYWYQQSLDQGLQFLIQYYNGEERAKGNILERFSAQQFPDLHSELNLSSLELGDSALYFCASSVVGTGDTEAFFGQGTRLTVV.

This clone was picked up one time. CDR3 in DNA: TGTGCCAGCAGTTTATCGACAACCTTCGAGCATTTT. It codes for CASSLSTTFEHF. This sequence joins TRBV28 and TRBJ1-5; no clear D. Trimming removed 1 base from V and 14 bases from J, with 12 bases in between. Germline CDR1 and CDR2: MDHEN and SYDVKM. The CDR3 contains 12 residues.

This rearrangement joins TRBV28 to TRBJ1-2; no clear D gene. The germline CDR1 and CDR2 sequences are MDHEN and SYDVKM. This CDR3 spans 11 amino acids. Trimming took 4 bases from V and 4 from J, leaving 4 bases between them. The CDR3 protein is CASSYAYGYTF. In nucleotides, the CDR3 is TGTGCCAGCAGTTATGCCTATGGCTACACCTTC.

V and J are TRBV11-2 and TRBJ1-5, with a possible D match to TRBD1 (5 bases). Germline V gene lookup returns CDR1 SGHAT and CDR2 FQNNGV. This CDR3 is built from 14 residues. V was clipped by 0 bases and J by 6 bases, with 9 bases between them. The CDR3 nucleotides read TGTGCCAGCAGCTTAGATCGGGGGTCTCAGCCCCAGCATTTT. Its translation: CASSLDRGSQPQHF.